This T cell receptor (beta chain) is from a study of cytomegalovirus exposure and HLA in healthy donors. The germline V and J ends were trimmed by 3 bases and 13 bases, with 9 bases remaining between them. Germline CDR1 MNHNS, CDR2 SASEGT. CDR3 size: 11 residues. TCRdb's table, derived via immunoSEQ multiplex PCR, lists solely in-frame clones and lacks some. The table lists 45,000 to 65,000 clones, around 93% of them singletons. The chain combines TRBV6-1 with TRBJ2-2; weak D call: TRBD1 (6 bases). Sequences were obtained from PBMCs. This TCR was recovered from a woman under 30 in good health and CMV-seropositive. The chain's CDR3 is CASSEGRGLFF. The CDR3 DNA follows: TGTGCCAGCAGTGAGGGCAGGGGGCTGTTTTTT.